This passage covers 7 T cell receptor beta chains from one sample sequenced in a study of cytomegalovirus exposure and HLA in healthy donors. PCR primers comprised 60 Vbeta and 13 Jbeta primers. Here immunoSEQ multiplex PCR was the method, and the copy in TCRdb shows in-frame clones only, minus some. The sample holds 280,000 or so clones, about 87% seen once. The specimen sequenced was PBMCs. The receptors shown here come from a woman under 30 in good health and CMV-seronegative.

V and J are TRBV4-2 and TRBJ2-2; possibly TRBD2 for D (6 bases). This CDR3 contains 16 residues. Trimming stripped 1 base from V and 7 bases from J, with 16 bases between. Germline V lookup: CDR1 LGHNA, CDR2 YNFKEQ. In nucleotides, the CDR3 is TGTGCCAGCAGCCAAGTAGGAAGGACTAAGGGCGGGGAGCTGTTTTTT. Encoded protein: CASSQVGRTKGGELFF.

This CDR3 reads CASSFGFGGKQPQHF. CDR3 nucleotide sequence: TGTGCCAGCAGCTTCGGTTTCGGGGGAAAACAGCCCCAGCATTTT. The genes are TRBV7-9 and TRBJ1-5, with D possibly matching TRBD1 (5 bases). The CDR3 spans 15 residues. Trimming removed 3 bases from V and 7 bases from J, with 16 bases in between. Germline CDR1 reads SEHNR; CDR2 reads FQNEAQ (reference sequence).

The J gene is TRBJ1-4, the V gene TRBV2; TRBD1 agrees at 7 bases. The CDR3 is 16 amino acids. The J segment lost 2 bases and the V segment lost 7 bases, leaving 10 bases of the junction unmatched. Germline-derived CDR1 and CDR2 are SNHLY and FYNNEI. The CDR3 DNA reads TGTGCCAGCACCCCCAGCCCCAGGGGGACTAATGAAAAACTGTTTTTT. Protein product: CASTPSPRGTNEKLFF.

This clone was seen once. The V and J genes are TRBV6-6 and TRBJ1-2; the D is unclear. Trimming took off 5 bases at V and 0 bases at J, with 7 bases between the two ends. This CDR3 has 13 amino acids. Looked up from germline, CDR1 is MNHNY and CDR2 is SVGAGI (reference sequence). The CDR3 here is CASSQIANYGYTF. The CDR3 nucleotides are TGTGCCAGCAGTCAAATAGCTAACTATGGCTACACCTTC.

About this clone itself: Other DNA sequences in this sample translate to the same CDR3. CDR3 region: CASSLAGGNTGELFF. DNA for the CDR3: TGCGCCAGCAGCTTGGCCGGGGGAAACACCGGGGAGCTGTTTTTT. The chain is built from TRBV5-1 and TRBJ2-2; a possible D gene is TRBD2 (6 bases). The length of the CDR3 is 15 residues. CDR1 is SGHRS and CDR2 is YFSETQ in the germline V gene. Trimming removed 0 bases from V and 2 bases from J, with 8 bases in between.

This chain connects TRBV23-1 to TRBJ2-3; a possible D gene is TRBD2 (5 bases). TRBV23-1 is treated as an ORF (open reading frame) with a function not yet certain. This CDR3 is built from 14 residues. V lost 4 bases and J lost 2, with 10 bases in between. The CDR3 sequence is CASSRRRNTDTQYF. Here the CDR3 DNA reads TGCGCCAGCAGTCGGAGGCGGAACACAGATACGCAGTATTTT.

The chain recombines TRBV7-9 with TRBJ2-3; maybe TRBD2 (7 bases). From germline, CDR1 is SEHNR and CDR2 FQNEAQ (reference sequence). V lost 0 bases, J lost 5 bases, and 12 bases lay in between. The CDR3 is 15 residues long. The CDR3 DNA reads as TGTGCCAGCAGCTTAGCGGGCGGGGGCGGAGATACGCAGTATTTT. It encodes CASSLAGGGGDTQYF. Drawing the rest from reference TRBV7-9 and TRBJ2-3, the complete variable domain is DTGVSQNPRHKITKRGQNVTFRCDPISEHNRLYWYRQTLGQGPEFLTYFQNEAQLEKSRLLSDRFSAERPKGSFSTLEIQRTEQGDSAMYLCASSLAGGGGDTQYFGPGTRLTVL.